This T cell receptor (beta chain) was recorded in a study of shared clonotypes between healthy human individuals. Study overall: Samples came from a couple of female and three male donors aged 18 to 49.

With unsorted samples, genomic DNA was obtained from about 100 million PBMCs. Here immunoSEQ multiplex PCR was the method, and the copy in TCRdb shows in-frame clones only, minus some. The sample includes approximately 480,000 clones, over 75% of them seen just once. The specimen was PBMCs. The sequence came from a woman between 35 and 50 years old in good health. Some clones in this sample may be carry-over from other donors' samples.

The CDR3 nucleotides read TGTGCCAGCAGCCCGGTAGGGGACCAAGAGACCCAGTACTTC. This sequence encodes CASSPVGDQETQYF. V gene TRBV5-4 combines with J gene TRBJ2-5; a weak D match, TRBD1 (5 bases). V lost 4 bases, J lost 0 bases, and 10 bases lay in between. CDR1 and CDR2 (germline): SGHNT, YYREEE (reference sequence). The CDR3 is made up of 14 amino acids.